This TCR beta chain came from a study of shared clonotypes between healthy human individuals. As for the study in general: Per-donor plates numbered three CD4 naive, three CD4 memory, two CD8 naive and one CD8 memory.

Deep-level running was used for the assay. Sorted-subset replicate PCR reactions were performed with about 210 ng DNA, corresponding to tens of thousands of T cell genomes. Some clones are missing from TCRdb's copy, which holds only in-frame ones; the method was immunoSEQ multiplex PCR. Of more than 550,000 clones listed, 72% are singletons. V shed 5 bases and J shed 3 bases, with 8 bases lying between them. CDR3 length: 12 residues. CDR1 is MNHNS, CDR2 SASEGT, per germline. The TCR comes from a woman aged 30 to 39 in good health. The material sequenced was memory CD4+ T cells sorted from blood. Subset here: CD45RA-negative fraction. The rearrangement uses TRBV6-1 and TRBJ2-7; unclear D gene. The CDR3 here is CASSPRFYEQYF. The CDR3 DNA reads as TGTGCCAGCAGTCCAAGGTTCTACGAGCAGTACTTC.